This record looks at one T cell receptor beta chain sequence and its context. Its antigen is not known. As to time point: week 5, during vaccination. Alongside topical imiquimod, each dose of vaccine comprised 300 ug of mutant IDH1 20-mer peptide. This sample is drawn from a study of a mutant IDH1 vaccine in newly diagnosed glioma. In the study overall: Commencement of vaccination occurred 4-6 weeks following radiotherapy alone, or concurrently with temozolomide cycles.

The CDR3 is 16 residues long. CDR1 is SGHVS and CDR2 is FQNEAQ in the germline V gene. V shed 3 bases and J 2 bases; nucleotides not matched to a gene: 9. Assay: immunoSEQ multiplex PCR; the TCRdb copy retains only in-frame clones and omits some. The sample yields 25,000 to 30,000 clones, more than 65% seen once. Specimen: PBMCs, collected from a glioma patient whose treatment included an IDH1 peptide vaccine. The J gene is TRBJ2-7, the V gene TRBV7-8; 8 bases are shared with TRBD1. The origin of this receptor is a man aged 35 to 55 with glioma. Some clones in this sample may be carry-over from other donors' samples. The CDR3 is CASSFPTYRGTYEQYF. CDR3 sequence (DNA): TGTGCCAGCAGCTTCCCCACTTACAGGGGGACCTACGAGCAGTACTTC.